The sequence of this T cell receptor (beta chain) was determined in a study of cytomegalovirus exposure and HLA in healthy donors. The CDR3 sequence is 17 residues long. V dropped 4 bases and J dropped 4; count of bases not matched to a gene: 12. Germline lookup yields CDR1 SEHNR and CDR2 FQNEAQ (reference sequence). In the case of this clone: Its antigen is not known.

Study-level results: The classifier, whose performance was assessed in both the original and validation cohorts, reportedly diagnosed cytomegalovirus status with high specificity and sensitivity.

Vbeta (60) and Jbeta (13) primers were used in the PCR. Measured with immunoSEQ multiplex PCR; TCRdb has only the in-frame clones, and not every one. Of 90,000 to 100,000 clones in the sample, about 72% are singletons; the top ten hold around 20%. The chain links TRBV7-9 to TRBJ1-5; 8 nucleotides line up with TRBD1. This receptor was taken from a woman aged 60-75 years in good health and CMV-seropositive. Material for sequencing was PBMCs. The CDR3 sequence is CASSSPGQVEGNQPQHF. For the CDR3, the DNA is TGTGCCAGCAGCTCGCCGGGACAGGTAGAGGGAAATCAGCCCCAGCATTTT.